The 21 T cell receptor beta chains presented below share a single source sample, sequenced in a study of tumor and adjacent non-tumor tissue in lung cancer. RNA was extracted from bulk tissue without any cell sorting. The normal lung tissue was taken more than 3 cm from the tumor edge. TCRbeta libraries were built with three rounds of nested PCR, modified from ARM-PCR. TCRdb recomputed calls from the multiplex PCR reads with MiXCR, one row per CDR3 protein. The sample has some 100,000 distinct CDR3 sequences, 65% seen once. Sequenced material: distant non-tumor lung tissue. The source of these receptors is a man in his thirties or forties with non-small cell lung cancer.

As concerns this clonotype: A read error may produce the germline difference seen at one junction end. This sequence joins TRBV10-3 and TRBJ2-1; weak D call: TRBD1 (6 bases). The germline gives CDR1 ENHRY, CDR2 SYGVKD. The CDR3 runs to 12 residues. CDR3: CVISESKGVQLF. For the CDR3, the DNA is TGTGTCATCAGTGAGTCTAAGGGGGTTCAGCTCTTC.

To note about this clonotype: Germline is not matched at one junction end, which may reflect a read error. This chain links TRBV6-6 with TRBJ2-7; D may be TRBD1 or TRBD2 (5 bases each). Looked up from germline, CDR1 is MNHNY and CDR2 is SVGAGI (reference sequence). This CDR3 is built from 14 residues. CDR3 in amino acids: CATSQISGLGEQYF. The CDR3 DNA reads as TGTGCCACCAGTCAGATCTCGGGGCTCGGCGAGCAGTACTTC.

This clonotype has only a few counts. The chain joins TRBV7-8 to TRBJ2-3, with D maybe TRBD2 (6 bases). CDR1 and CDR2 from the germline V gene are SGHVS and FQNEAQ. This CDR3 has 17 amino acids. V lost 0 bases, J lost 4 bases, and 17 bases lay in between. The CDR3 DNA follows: TGTGCCAGCAGCTTAGCAGTAGCTGGCGGGGCGGCAGATACGCAGTATTTT. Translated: CASSLAVAGGAADTQYF.

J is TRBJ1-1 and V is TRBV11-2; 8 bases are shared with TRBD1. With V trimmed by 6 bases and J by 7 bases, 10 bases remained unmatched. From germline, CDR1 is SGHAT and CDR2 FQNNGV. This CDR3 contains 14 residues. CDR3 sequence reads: CASRTLGQGDEAFF. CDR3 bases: TGTGCCAGCAGGACCCTAGGACAGGGCGATGAAGCTTTCTTT.

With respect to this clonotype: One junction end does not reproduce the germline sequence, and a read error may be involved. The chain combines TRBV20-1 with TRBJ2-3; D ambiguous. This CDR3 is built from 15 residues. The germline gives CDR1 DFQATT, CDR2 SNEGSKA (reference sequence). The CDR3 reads CSVRPQGRGTDTQYF. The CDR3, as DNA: TGCAGTGTTAGACCCCAAGGAAGGGGCACAGATACGCAGTATTTT.

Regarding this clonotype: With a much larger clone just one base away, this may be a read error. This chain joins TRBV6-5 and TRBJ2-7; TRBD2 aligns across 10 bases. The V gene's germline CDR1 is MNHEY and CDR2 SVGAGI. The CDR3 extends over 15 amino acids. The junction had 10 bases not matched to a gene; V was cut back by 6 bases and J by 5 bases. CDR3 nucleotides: TGTGCCAGCAGCCAGCGGGAGGGCCCTCGGCACGAGCAGTACTTC. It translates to CASSQREGPRHEQYF.

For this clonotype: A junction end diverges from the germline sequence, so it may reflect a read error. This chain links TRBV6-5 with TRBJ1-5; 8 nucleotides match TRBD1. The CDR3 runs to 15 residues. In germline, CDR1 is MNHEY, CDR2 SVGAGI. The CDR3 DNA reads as TGTGTCAGCAGTTACACGCAGGGGGCAGGGCAGCCCCAGCATTTT. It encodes CVSSYTQGAGQPQHF.

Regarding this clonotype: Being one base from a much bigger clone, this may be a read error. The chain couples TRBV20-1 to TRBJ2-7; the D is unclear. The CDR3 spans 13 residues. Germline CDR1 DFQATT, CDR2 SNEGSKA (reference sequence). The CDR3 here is CSARDGYSYERYF. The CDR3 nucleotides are TGCAGTGCTAGGGACGGTTACAGCTACGAGCGGTACTTC.

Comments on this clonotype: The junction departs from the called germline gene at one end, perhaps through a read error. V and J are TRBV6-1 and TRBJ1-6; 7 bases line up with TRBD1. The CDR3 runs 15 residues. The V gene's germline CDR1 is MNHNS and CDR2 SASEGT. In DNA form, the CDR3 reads TGTGCCTGCAGTGAATCAGGACAGGCTAATTCACCCCTCCATTTT. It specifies CACSESGQANSPLHF.

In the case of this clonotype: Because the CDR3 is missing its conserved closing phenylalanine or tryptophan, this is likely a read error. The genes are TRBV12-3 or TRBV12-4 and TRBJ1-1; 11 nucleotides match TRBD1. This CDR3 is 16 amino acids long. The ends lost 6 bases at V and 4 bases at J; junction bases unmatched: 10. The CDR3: CASSKWTGGGCTEAFL. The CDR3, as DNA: TGTGCCAGCAGCAAATGGACAGGGGGCGGATGCACTGAAGCTTTCCTT.

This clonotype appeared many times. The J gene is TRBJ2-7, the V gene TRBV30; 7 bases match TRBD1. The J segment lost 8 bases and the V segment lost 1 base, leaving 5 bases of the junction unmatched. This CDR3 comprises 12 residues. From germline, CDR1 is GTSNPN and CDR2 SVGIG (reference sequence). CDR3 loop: CAWSGNRGQQYF. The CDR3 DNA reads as TGTGCCTGGAGTGGGAACAGGGGTCAGCAGTACTTC.

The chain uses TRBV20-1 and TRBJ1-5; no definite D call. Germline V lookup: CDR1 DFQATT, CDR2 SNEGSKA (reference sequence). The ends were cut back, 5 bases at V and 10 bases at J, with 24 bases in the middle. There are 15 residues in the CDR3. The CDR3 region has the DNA TGCAGTGCTCACGCTGGACGGGGAGCCTTCAATCCCCAGCATTTT. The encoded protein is CSAHAGRGAFNPQHF.

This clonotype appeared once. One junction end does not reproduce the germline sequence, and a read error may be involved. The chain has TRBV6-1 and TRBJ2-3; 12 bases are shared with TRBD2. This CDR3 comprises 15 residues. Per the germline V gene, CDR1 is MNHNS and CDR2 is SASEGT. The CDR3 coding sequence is TGTGCCAGAAGTGAAGCTAGCGGGGGGGCAGATACGGAGTATTTT. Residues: CARSEASGGADTEYF.

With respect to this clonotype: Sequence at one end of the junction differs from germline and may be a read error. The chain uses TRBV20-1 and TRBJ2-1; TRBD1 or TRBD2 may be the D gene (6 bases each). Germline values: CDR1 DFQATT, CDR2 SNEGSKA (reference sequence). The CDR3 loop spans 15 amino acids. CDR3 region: CRASLLGGSHNEQFF. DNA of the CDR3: TGCAGAGCTAGTCTACTAGGGGGGAGCCACAATGAGCAGTTCTTC.

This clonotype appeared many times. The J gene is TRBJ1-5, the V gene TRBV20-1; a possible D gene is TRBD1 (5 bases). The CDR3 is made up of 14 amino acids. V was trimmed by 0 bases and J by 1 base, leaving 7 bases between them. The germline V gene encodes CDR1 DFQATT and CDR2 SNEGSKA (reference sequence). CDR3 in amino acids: CSARDRGSNQPQHF. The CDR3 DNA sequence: TGCAGTGCTAGAGATCGGGGGAGCAATCAGCCCCAGCATTTT.

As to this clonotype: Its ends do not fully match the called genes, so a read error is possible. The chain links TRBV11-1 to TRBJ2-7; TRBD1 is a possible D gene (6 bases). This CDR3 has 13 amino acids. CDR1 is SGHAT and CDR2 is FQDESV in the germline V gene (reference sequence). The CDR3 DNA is TGTGTCAGCAGCTCACAGGGTTACTACGAGCAATACTTC. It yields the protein CVSSSQGYYEQYF. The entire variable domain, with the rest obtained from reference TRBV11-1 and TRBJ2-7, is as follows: EAEVAQSPRYKITEKSQAVAFWCDPISGHATLYWYRQILGQGPELLVQFQDESVVDDSQLPKDRFSAERLKGVDSTLKIQPAELGDSAMYLCVSSSQGYYEQYFGPGTRLTVT.

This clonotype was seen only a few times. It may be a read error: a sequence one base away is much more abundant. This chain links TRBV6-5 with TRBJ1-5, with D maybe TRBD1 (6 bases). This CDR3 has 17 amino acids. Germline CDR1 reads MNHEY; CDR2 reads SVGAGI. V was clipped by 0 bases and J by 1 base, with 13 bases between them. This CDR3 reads CASSYSGGRPSNQPQHF. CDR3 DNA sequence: TGTGCCAGCAGTTACTCGGGGGGGCGCCCAAGCAATCAGCCCCAGCATTTT.

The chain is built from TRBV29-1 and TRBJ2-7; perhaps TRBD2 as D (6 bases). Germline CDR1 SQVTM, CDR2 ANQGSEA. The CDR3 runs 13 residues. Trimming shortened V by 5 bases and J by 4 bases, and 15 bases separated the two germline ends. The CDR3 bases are TGCAGCGTTCGGGCGGGGAACTCTTACGAGCAGTACGTC. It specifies CSVRAGNSYEQYV.

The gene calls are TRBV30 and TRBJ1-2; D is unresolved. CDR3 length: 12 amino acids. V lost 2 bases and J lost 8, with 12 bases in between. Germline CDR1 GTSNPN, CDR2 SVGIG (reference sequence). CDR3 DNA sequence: TGTGCCTGGAGTAGGAACAGAGGCGGCTACACCTTC. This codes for CAWSRNRGGYTF.

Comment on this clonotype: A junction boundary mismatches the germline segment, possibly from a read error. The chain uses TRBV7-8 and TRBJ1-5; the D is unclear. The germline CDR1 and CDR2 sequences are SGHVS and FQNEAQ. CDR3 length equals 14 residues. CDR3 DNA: TGTGTCAGCAGCGGAGGTTCTAGCAATCAGCCCCAGCATTTT. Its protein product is CVSSGGSSNQPQHF.

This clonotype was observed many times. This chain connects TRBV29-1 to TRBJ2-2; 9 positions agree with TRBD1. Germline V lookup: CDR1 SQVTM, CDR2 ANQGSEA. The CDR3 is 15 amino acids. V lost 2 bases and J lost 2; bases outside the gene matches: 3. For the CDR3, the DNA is TGCAGCGTTGAAATGACAGGGGGTAACACCGGGGAGCTGTTTTTT. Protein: CSVEMTGGNTGELFF.